This T cell receptor (beta chain) was obtained from a study of monozygotic twins with inflammatory bowel disease. T cells were not sorted, and total RNA was isolated straight from whole blood. One entry per CDR3 protein, without DNA, is what TCRdb gives after re-calling the 5' RACE reads. This sample contains roughly 330,000 distinct CDR3 sequences. Material for sequencing was blood. The receptor was derived from a human donor with ulcerative colitis or Crohn's disease, or a healthy co-twin of an affected twin (not recorded which).

CDR3 region: CSAGTGEFGEQYF. The genes are TRBV20-1 and TRBJ2-7; there is no DNA to check the TCRdb D call of TRBD1. Germline-derived CDR1 and CDR2 are DFQATT and SNEGSKA (reference sequence). This CDR3 has 13 residues.